The next 14 T cell receptor beta chains were all read from a single sample in a study of T-cell reconstitution after alpha-beta-depleted transplantation in children (dated by TCRdb to about 2016). The library was generated by PCR. The sequencer listed for this sample is Illumina HiSeq 2500. TCR library preparation used molecular barcoding, with unique molecular identifiers applied to normalize quantification of the TCRbeta repertoire. TCRdb applied fastp at Q25 and MiXCR to the public reads, then kept only in-frame beta chains. Entries that share a CDR3 protein sequence are merged under the most common genes and DNA. The sample table records 500,000 to 600,000 distinct CDR3 sequences; about 30% of these occur just once. The top ten clonotypes cover about 2.3% of the sample. This specimen consisted of PBMCs from the stem cell graft donor, obtained from the stem cell graft. The origin of the receptors is a human donor who donated a stem cell graft to a child with aplastic anemia.

The chain joins TRBV10-3 to TRBJ1-5, with 12 positions matching TRBD1. CDR3 size: 15 residues. V lost 6 bases and J lost 7; bases outside the gene matches: 7. CDR1 ENHRY and CDR2 SYGVKD come from the germline V gene. The CDR3 DNA is TGTGCCATCAGCAGGGGACAGGGGGCGGAACAGCCCCAGCATTTT. Translation: CAISRGQGAEQPQHF.

This clonotype was detected a few times. The genes are TRBV5-5 and TRBJ2-7; no reliable D call. In germline, CDR1 is SGHKS, CDR2 YYEKEE (reference sequence). Trimming left V 3 bases short and J 5 bases short, with 15 bases between. This CDR3 comprises 14 residues. The CDR3 spells CASSSQPGPDEQYF. CDR3 nucleotide sequence: TGTGCCAGCAGCTCCCAACCCGGACCGGACGAGCAGTACTTC.

The chain recombines TRBV5-1 with TRBJ2-5, with a possible D match to TRBD1 (6 bases). This CDR3 region has 14 residues. Per the germline V gene, CDR1 is SGHRS and CDR2 is YFSETQ. Between the trimmed V and J ends, which lost 0 bases and 3 bases, there was a span of 9 bases. The DNA for the CDR3 is TGCGCCAGCAGCTTGGGGACAGCTAAAGAGACCCAGTACTTC. Protein sequence: CASSLGTAKETQYF.

The chain carries TRBV7-2 and TRBJ2-7; D not resolved. The CDR3 sequence is 13 residues long. CDR1 and CDR2 from the germline V gene are SGHTA and FQGNSA. Trimming pared 3 bases from V and 7 bases from J, leaving 13 bases between. CDR3 sequence reads: CASSLVWVGEQYF. The CDR3, as DNA: TGTGCCAGCAGCTTGGTCTGGGTGGGGGAGCAGTACTTC.

The chain is built from TRBV7-2 and TRBJ1-2; 8 positions match TRBD1. CDR3 length: 14 amino acids. Losses at the gene ends were 4 bases for V and 3 bases for J; bases not matched to a gene: 4. Germline assignment: CDR1 SGHTA and CDR2 FQGNSA. CDR3 coding DNA: TGTGCCAGCAGCTGGCCGGGACAGGACTATGGCTACACCTTC. Amino acid sequence: CASSWPGQDYGYTF.

The DNA for the CDR3 is TGTGCCAGCAGCAAAGACGGGGGACAGCCCACCTACGAGCAGTACGTC. It codes for CASSKDGGQPTYEQYV. This chain links TRBV21-1 with TRBJ2-7; no DNA check was done on the table's D call, TRBD1. TRBV21-1 is designated a pseudogene. CDR3 size: 16 residues.

This clonotype came up once. The chain combines TRBV7-7 with TRBJ1-3; 11 positions match TRBD1. With 4 bases clipped from V and 4 bases from J, the junction kept 3 bases outside the gene matches. Germline-derived CDR1 and CDR2 are SSHAT and FNYEAQ (reference sequence). The CDR3 consists of 15 residues. The CDR3 nucleotides are TGTGCCAGCAGCTCGGACAGGGGGCTCGGAAACACCATATATTTT. Translation gives CASSSDRGLGNTIYF.

This chain uses TRBV10-3 with TRBJ2-1, with 7 positions matching TRBD2. This CDR3 has 15 amino acids. J gave up 4 bases and V 0 bases, and 3 bases lay outside the gene matches. Germline CDR1 reads ENHRY; CDR2 reads SYGVKD. The CDR3 sequence: CAISESGGTYNEQFF. CDR3 DNA sequence: TGTGCCATCAGTGAGTCCGGGGGGACTTACAATGAGCAGTTCTTC.

This clonotype was seen only a few times. J is TRBJ2-7 and V is TRBV14, with D perhaps matching TRBD1 (6 bases). This CDR3 spans 17 amino acids. The V gene's germline CDR1 is SGHDN and CDR2 FVKESK. Trimming shortened V by 2 bases and J by 6 bases, and 23 bases separated the two germline ends. The CDR3 DNA reads as TGTGCCAGCAGCCAATTCCGGGACAAGGGCTGGAATGGCGAGCAGTACGTC. Its translation: CASSQFRDKGWNGEQYV.

This clonotype appeared a few times. The chain joins TRBV7-2 to TRBJ2-7, with 7 bases that match TRBD1. The junction had 9 bases not matched to a gene; V was cut back by 5 bases and J by 5 bases. This CDR3 region has 14 residues. CDR1 is SGHTA, CDR2 FQGNSA, per germline. This CDR3 reads CASSLDRVRDEQYV. DNA of the CDR3: TGTGCCAGCAGCCTAGACAGGGTACGGGACGAGCAGTACGTC.

In its sample, this clonotype was seen a few times. The chain is built from TRBV20-1 and TRBJ2-7; D not resolved. CDR3 length equals 13 residues. Germline V CDR1 and CDR2: DFQATT, SNEGSKA (reference sequence). Trimming took 1 base from V and 5 from J, leaving 12 bases between them. The CDR3: CSARGLSHNEQYV. In nucleotides, the CDR3 is TGCAGTGCTAGAGGGCTCTCTCATAACGAGCAGTACGTC.

The chain joins TRBV4-3 to TRBJ2-7; D is unresolved. Trimming stripped 0 bases from V and 4 bases from J, with 10 bases between. Per the germline V gene, CDR1 is LGHNA and CDR2 is YSLEER. The CDR3 runs to 14 residues. CDR3 DNA sequence: TGCGCCAGCAGCCAAGATCGTAACGGATACGAGCAGTACTTC. It codes for CASSQDRNGYEQYF.

A few counts support this clonotype. CDR3 bases: TGTGCCAGCACGTGGTCCCTTTTCCAGACCCAGTACTTC. Translating gives CASTWSLFQTQYF. The chain carries TRBV12-3 or TRBV12-4 and TRBJ2-5; no reliable D call. V was shortened by 7 bases and J by 6 bases, with 15 bases between the two germline ends. The CDR3 runs to 13 residues.

This clonotype was found a few times. The chain recombines TRBV7-9 with TRBJ2-2; 7 bases are shared with TRBD2. CDR3 length: 15 residues. V lost 4 bases, J lost 3 bases, and 5 bases stayed unmatched. Germline V gives CDR1 SEHNR, CDR2 FQNEAQ (reference sequence). The CDR3 region has the DNA TGTGCCAGCAGCTACACGGCGGGAGACACCGGGGAGCTGTTTTTT. Translating it yields CASSYTAGDTGELFF.